This is a list of T cell receptor beta chains from one sample in a study of T cells in Graves' hyperthyroidism and ophthalmopathy. TCRdb itself ran the multiplex PCR reads through MiXCR, one entry per CDR3 protein. The sample consists of hundreds of thousands of distinct CDR3 sequences, under 20% of them appearing once. Sample: blood. These receptors were collected from a woman aged 45-65 years with Graves' hyperthyroidism that later progressed to Graves' ophthalmopathy. Each CDR3 is given with its conserved first and last residue.

V	J	CDR3
TRBV5-1	TRBJ2-4	CASSLRGLAKNIQYF
TRBV20-1	TRBJ2-5	CSARPTGDQETQYF
TRBV12-3/TRBV12-4	TRBJ1-1	CASTLGEDTVNTEAFF
TRBV2	TRBJ1-6	CASTEGNSPLHF
TRBV29-1	TRBJ2-7	CSGRGGAVDEQYF
TRBV5-1	TRBJ2-2	CASSNGDRNTGELFF
TRBV7-9	TRBJ1-2	CASSLVRTLGDYGYTF
TRBV12-3/TRBV12-4	TRBJ2-7	CASSSTGTSEEQYF
TRBV6-5	TRBJ2-1	CASRLLAASYNEQFF
TRBV5-1	TRBJ2-5	CASSFNPRSEETQYF
TRBV19	TRBJ2-3	CASTKDRDNTDTQYF
TRBV10-2	TRBJ1-5	CASSDPSMTGPSNQPQHF
TRBV15	TRBJ1-1	CATSGFKGTEAFF
TRBV7-2	TRBJ2-3	CASSLVRLAGSTDTQYF
TRBV4-2	TRBJ1-4	CASSQDGGPGQGHYEKLFF
TRBV5-6	TRBJ2-7	CASSLFFRGDLYEQYF
TRBV4-1	TRBJ1-1	CASSQTPGTGSEAFF
TRBV12-3/TRBV12-4	TRBJ1-2	CASSFPNYGYTF
TRBV5-1	TRBJ2-7	CASSLVAGGLREQYF
TRBV11-2	TRBJ1-2	CASSLDRAGGTYGYTF
TRBV29-1	TRBJ1-1	CSVEGLREWNMNTEAFF
TRBV27	TRBJ1-6	CASSPQTGYNSPLHF
TRBV5-4	TRBJ2-5	CASSLGLAGTRQETQYF
TRBV6-1	TRBJ2-2	CASSEAARGGLTGELFF
TRBV19	TRBJ2-2	CASSPLQLASGELFF
TRBV4-1	TRBJ2-1	CASSPRGKNEQFF
TRBV30	TRBJ1-2	CAWSVRSSGQGSGYTF
TRBV7-8	TRBJ2-1	CASTGWGQSSYNEQFF
TRBV20-1	TRBJ1-2	CSAQTGRYGYTF
TRBV3-1	TRBJ1-2	CASSQDLLGSGYTF
TRBV12-3/TRBV12-4	TRBJ2-2	CASSFMADRARAGELFF